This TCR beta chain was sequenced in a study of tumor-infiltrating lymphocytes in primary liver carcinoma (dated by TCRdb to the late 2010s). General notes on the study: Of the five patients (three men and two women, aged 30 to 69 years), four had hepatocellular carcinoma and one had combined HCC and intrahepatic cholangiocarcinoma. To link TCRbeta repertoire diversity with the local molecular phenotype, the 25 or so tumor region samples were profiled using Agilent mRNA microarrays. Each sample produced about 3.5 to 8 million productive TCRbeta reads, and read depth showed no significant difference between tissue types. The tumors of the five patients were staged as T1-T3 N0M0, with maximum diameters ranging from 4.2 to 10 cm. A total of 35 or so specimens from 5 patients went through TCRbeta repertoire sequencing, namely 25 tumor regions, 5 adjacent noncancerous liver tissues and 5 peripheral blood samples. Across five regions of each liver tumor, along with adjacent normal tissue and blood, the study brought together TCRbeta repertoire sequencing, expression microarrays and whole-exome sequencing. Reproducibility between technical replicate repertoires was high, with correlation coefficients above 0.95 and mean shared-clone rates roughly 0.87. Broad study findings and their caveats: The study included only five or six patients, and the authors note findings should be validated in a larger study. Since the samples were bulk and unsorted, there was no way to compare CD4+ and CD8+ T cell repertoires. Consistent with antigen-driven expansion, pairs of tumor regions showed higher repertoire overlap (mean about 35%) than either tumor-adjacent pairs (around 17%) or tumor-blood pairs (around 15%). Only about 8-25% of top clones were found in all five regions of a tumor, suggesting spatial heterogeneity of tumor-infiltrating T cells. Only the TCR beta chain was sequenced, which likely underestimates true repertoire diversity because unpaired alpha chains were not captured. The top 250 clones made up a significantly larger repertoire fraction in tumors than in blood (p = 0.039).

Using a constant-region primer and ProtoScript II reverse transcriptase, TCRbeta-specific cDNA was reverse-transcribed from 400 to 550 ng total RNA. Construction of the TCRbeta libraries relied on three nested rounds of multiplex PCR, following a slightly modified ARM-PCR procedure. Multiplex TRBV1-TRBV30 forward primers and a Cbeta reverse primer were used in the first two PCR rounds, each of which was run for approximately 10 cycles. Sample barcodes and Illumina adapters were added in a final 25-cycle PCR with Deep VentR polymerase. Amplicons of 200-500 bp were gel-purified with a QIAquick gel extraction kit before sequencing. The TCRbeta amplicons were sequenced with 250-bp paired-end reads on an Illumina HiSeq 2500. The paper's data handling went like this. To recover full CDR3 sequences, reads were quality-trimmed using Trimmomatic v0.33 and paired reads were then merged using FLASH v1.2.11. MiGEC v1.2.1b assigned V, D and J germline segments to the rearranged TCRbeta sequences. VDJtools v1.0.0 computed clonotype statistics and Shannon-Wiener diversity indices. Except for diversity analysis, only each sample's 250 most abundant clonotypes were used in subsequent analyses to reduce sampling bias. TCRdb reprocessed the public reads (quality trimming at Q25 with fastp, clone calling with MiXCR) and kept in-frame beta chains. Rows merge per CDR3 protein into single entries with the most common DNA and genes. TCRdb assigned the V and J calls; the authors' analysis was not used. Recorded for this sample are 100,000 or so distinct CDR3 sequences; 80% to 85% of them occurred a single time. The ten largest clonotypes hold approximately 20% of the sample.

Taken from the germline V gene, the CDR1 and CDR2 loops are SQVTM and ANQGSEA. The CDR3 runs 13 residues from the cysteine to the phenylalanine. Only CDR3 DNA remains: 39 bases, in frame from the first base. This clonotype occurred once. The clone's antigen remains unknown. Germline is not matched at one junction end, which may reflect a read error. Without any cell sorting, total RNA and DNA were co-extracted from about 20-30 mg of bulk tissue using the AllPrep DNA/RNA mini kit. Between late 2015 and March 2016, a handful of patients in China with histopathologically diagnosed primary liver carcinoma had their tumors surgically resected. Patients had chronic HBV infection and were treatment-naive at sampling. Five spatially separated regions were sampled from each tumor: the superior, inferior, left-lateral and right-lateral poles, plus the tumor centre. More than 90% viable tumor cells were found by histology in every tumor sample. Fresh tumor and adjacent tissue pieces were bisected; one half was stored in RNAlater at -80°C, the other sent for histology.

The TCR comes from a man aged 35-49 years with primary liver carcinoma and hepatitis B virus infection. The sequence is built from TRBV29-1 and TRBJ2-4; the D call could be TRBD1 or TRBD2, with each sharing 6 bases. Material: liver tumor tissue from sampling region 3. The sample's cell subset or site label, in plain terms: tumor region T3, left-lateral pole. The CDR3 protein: CSGGDTAKDIQYF. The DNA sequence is TGCAGCGGGGGGGACACAGCCAAAGACATTCAGTACTTC.